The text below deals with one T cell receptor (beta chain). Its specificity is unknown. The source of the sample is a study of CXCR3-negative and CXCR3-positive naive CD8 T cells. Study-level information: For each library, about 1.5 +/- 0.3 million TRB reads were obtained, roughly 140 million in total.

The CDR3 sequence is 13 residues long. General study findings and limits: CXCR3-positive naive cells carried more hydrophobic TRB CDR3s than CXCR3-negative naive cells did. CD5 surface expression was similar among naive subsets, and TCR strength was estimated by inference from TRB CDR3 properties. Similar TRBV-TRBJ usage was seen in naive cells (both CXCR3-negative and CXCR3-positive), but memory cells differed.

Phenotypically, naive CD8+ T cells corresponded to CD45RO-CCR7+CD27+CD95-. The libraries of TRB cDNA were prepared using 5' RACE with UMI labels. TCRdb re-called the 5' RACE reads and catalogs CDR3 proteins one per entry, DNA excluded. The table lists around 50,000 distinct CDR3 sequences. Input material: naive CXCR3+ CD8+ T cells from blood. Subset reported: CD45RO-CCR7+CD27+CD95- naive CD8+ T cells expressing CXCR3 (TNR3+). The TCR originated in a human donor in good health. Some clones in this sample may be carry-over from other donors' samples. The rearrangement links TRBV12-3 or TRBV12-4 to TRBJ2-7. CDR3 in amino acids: CASSQGVSYEQYF.